Below, 13 T cell receptor beta chains from the same sample are listed, as sequenced in a study of T cells after yellow fever vaccination. TCRdb processed the 5' RACE reads anew with MiXCR; each CDR3 protein has one entry. In the table there are under 20,000 distinct CDR3 sequences, 4% of which are singletons. The sequencing used PBMCs, either bulk or a sorted T-cell subset (CD4+, CD8+, memory, or dextramer-sorted; not recorded which), collected 15 days after the yellow fever booster vaccination. The receptor set was obtained from a man aged 25 to 45 who received the YFV17D yellow fever vaccine.

There are many counts of this clonotype. The J gene is TRBJ1-1, the V gene TRBV12-3 or TRBV12-4; a possible D gene is TRBD1 (5 bases). The CDR3 has 15 amino acids. V lost 5 bases to trimming and J lost 5 bases, with 18 bases between them. This CDR3 is CASSPRAPAGTEAFF. The CDR3 nucleotides are TGTGCCAGCAGTCCCCGGGCCCCAGCAGGGACTGAAGCTTTCTTT.

The table lists this clonotype with many counts. The rearrangement joins TRBV29-1 to TRBJ2-3, with TRBD2 matching 11 bases. With 6 bases clipped from V and 6 bases from J, the junction kept 5 bases outside the gene matches. This CDR3 has 13 residues. CDR1 and CDR2 (germline): SQVTM, ANQGSEA. The CDR3, as DNA: TGCAGCGTACTAGCGGGAGAAGGCGATACGCAGTATTTT. This sequence encodes CSVLAGEGDTQYF.

This clonotype was recorded at least ten times. The V and J genes are TRBV25-1 and TRBJ1-1, with D perhaps matching TRBD1 (6 bases). There are 12 residues in the CDR3. Between the trimmed V and J ends, which lost 11 bases and 3 bases, there was a span of 13 bases. Germline lookup yields CDR1 MGHDK and CDR2 SYGVNS. The CDR3 region is CAVGEGDTEAFF. The CDR3 coding sequence is TGTGCCGTGGGGGAGGGGGACACTGAAGCTTTCTTT.

The sample holds many counts of this clonotype. The chain uses TRBV27 and TRBJ2-1; possible D gene TRBD2, 7 bases. Trimming took off 8 bases at V and 7 bases at J, with 18 bases between the two ends. The CDR3 extends over 14 amino acids. In germline, CDR1 is MNHEY, CDR2 SMNVEV (reference sequence). For the CDR3, the DNA is TGTGCCAGCTCTATGGCGGGGAGGGGGAATGAGCAGTTCTTC. Its translation is CASSMAGRGNEQFF.

Many counts were recorded for this clonotype. The chain is built from TRBV24-1 and TRBJ2-1, with D tentatively TRBD1 (6 bases). Trimming cost V 3 bases and J 6 bases, with 26 bases left between them. This CDR3 region has 19 residues. CDR1 and CDR2 from the germline V gene are KGHDR and SFDVKD. CDR3: CATSDTRHGGDVLSNEQFF. The CDR3 nucleotides read TGTGCCACCAGTGATACGAGGCATGGGGGCGACGTTCTCTCCAATGAGCAGTTCTTC.

The table lists this clonotype with many counts. The rearrangement uses TRBV6-5 and TRBJ2-5, with 10 bases lining up with TRBD1. The length of the CDR3 is 17 residues. In germline, CDR1 is MNHEY, CDR2 SVGAGI. Trimming took 2 bases from V and 6 from J; bases not matched to a gene: 12. CDR3 region: CASSYQSTGQGKKTQYF. CDR3 sequence (DNA): TGTGCCAGCAGTTACCAAAGTACGGGACAGGGGAAGAAGACCCAGTACTTC.

At least ten counts were recorded for this clonotype. The V call is TRBV19, the J call TRBJ2-1; D is uncertain. The germline V and J ends were trimmed by 7 bases and 0 bases, with 16 bases remaining between them. The CDR3 totals 16 residues. The germline V gene encodes CDR1 LNHDA and CDR2 SQIVND (reference sequence). This CDR3 reads CASMLRSGGSYNEQFF. In DNA form, the CDR3 reads TGTGCCAGTATGCTTCGATCCGGTGGCTCCTACAATGAGCAGTTCTTC.

This clonotype was seen repeatedly, ten times or more. The chain has TRBV5-1 and TRBJ1-5, with a weak D call TRBD1 (6 bases). Germline lookup yields CDR1 SGHRS and CDR2 YFSETQ. V was cut by 4 bases and J by 7 bases, with 12 bases left in between. CDR3 size: 13 residues. CDR3 sequence reads: CASSSRGGQPQHF. The DNA for the CDR3 is TGCGCCAGCAGCAGCAGGGGCGGGCAGCCCCAGCATTTT.

This clonotype was counted ten times or more. This sequence joins TRBV12-3 or TRBV12-4 and TRBJ2-2; D unresolved. The CDR3 is made up of 16 amino acids. Trimming took 3 bases from V and 0 from J, leaving 11 bases between them. This CDR3 is CASSFETPANTGELFF. In DNA form, the CDR3 reads TGTGCCAGCAGTTTCGAGACACCCGCGAACACCGGGGAGCTGTTTTTT.

This clonotype was found many times. This chain uses TRBV7-2 with TRBJ2-1, with 7 positions matching TRBD2. Germline CDR1 is SGHTA and CDR2 is FQGNSA. The junction had 5 bases not matched to a gene; V was cut back by 2 bases and J by 4 bases. CDR3 size: 15 residues. CDR3 amino acids: CASSLLGTTYNEQFF. The CDR3 nucleotides read TGTGCCAGCAGCTTACTCGGGACTACATACAATGAGCAGTTCTTC.

This clonotype has a count of ten or more. The chain links TRBV7-2 to TRBJ2-1; D unclear. Germline CDR1 SGHTA, CDR2 FQGNSA. The CDR3 consists of 11 residues. Trimming took 6 bases from V and 3 from J, leaving 3 bases between them. The CDR3 DNA is TGTGCCAGCAGGAACTACAATGAGCAGTTCTTC. This translates into CASRNYNEQFF.

This clonotype was recorded at least ten times. The rearrangement uses TRBV3-1 and TRBJ2-7; D uncertain. Germline-derived CDR1 and CDR2 are LGHDT and YNNKEL (reference sequence). The CDR3 has 12 residues. Trimming shortened V by 1 base and J by 7 bases, and 8 bases separated the two germline ends. The CDR3 spells CASSQVGIEQYF. CDR3 DNA sequence: TGTGCCAGCAGCCAAGTAGGGATAGAGCAGTACTTC.

This clonotype was detected ten times or more. The V and J genes are TRBV7-9 and TRBJ2-1; a weak D match, TRBD2 (5 bases). V gave up 0 bases and J gave up 7 bases, with 13 bases separating them. The length of the CDR3 is 15 residues. Looked up from germline, CDR1 is SEHNR and CDR2 is FQNEAQ (reference sequence). CDR3 nucleotide sequence: TGTGCCAGCAGCTTAGCTAGACGGGATAATAATGAGCAGTTCTTC. Its protein product is CASSLARRDNNEQFF.